Presented here are 10 T cell receptor beta chains from one specimen sequenced in a study of T-cell reconstitution after alpha-beta-depleted transplantation in children. Study-level findings and limits: Newly produced T cells mostly provided counts and TCRbeta diversity after one year, as hyperexpanded clones declined.

No antigen has been identified for these receptors. Unique molecular identifiers featured in how the TCRbeta library was prepared. Via MiXCR, TCRdb re-called the PCR reads, giving one row per CDR3 protein. Among some 300,000 distinct CDR3 sequences listed, roughly 7.8% were seen once. The sequences come from peripheral blood, collected 360 days after TCRalphabeta/CD19-depleted stem cell transplant. The receptors derive from a female patient aged 2-10 years who had a stem cell transplant for Fanconi anemia, so the T cells may come from the graft donor.

This clonotype came up many times. The rearrangement uses TRBV5-5 and TRBJ2-1, with D unresolved. V lost 4 bases to trimming and J lost 6 bases, with 14 bases between them. The germline CDR1 and CDR2 sequences are SGHKS and YYEKEE (reference sequence). The CDR3 is 14 amino acids. CDR3: CASSPSVGLNEQFF. Here the CDR3 DNA reads TGTGCCAGCAGCCCAAGCGTAGGCCTCAATGAGCAGTTCTTC.

The sample holds many counts of this clonotype. V usage is TRBV29-1 and J usage is TRBJ1-1; no clear D gene. Germline-derived CDR1 and CDR2 are SQVTM and ANQGSEA. Trimming left V 1 base short and J 1 base short, with 7 bases between. CDR3 length equals 13 residues. The CDR3 DNA sequence: TGCAGCGTTGAAGCCTTTCCGAACACTGAAGCTTTCTTT. Its protein is CSVEAFPNTEAFF.

This clonotype was found many times. V gene TRBV10-3 combines with J gene TRBJ1-5; no clear D. V shed 2 bases and J shed 0 bases, with 8 bases lying between them. The CDR3 length is 15 residues. The V gene's germline CDR1 is ENHRY and CDR2 SYGVKD. In DNA, the CDR3 is TGTGCCATCAGTGAGGCCGCCAATAGCAATCAGCCCCAGCATTTT. The encoded protein is CAISEAANSNQPQHF.

This clonotype occurred a few times. The J gene is TRBJ1-4, the V gene TRBV4-3, with D possibly TRBD1 on 5 matching bases. From germline, CDR1 is LGHNA and CDR2 YSLEER. CDR3 length: 13 residues. V lost 3 bases and J 11 bases, leaving 13 bases between the germline ends. The CDR3 is CASSHRDSGKLFF. Written as DNA, the CDR3 is TGCGCCAGCAGCCACCGGGACTCGGGGAAACTGTTTTTT.

There are many counts of this clonotype. DNA for the CDR3: TGCGCCAGCAGCCAACTCCCCACCGGGACAGGGCGCACAGATACGCAGTATTTT. The encoded protein is CASSQLPTGTGRTDTQYF. This sequence joins TRBV4-3 and TRBJ2-3, with 9 bases aligning to TRBD1. The CDR3 is 18 amino acids. The ends lost 2 bases at V and 1 base at J; junction bases unmatched: 10. Germline CDR1 LGHNA, CDR2 YSLEER.

This clonotype has more than one count but fewer than ten. The gene calls are TRBV4-1 and TRBJ1-1; 8 bases agree with TRBD1. After removal of 1 base from V and 5 bases from J, the junction contained 6 bases not matched to a gene. Germline lookup yields CDR1 MGHRA and CDR2 YSYEKL. The CDR3 extends over 15 amino acids. The CDR3 bases are TGCGCCAGCAGCCAAGCGGACAGGGTGGGTACTGAAGCTTTCTTT. Translated: CASSQADRVGTEAFF.

There are many counts of this clonotype. The chain uses TRBV28 and TRBJ2-2, with 9 bases matching TRBD1. The CDR3 runs to 15 residues. Germline CDR1 MDHEN, CDR2 SYDVKM. The V and J ends lost 3 bases and 7 bases, in that order; junction bases with no gene match: 6. The CDR3 DNA sequence: TGTGCCAGCAGTTTGTACAGGGGGCACAGCGGGGAGCTGTTTTTT. This sequence encodes CASSLYRGHSGELFF.

This clonotype was observed many times. The V and J genes are TRBV9 and TRBJ2-7; 7 bases are a match to TRBD1. There are 14 residues in the CDR3. Losses at the gene ends were 0 bases for V and 3 bases for J; bases not matched to a gene: 3. CDR1 is SGDLS and CDR2 is YYNGEE in the germline V gene. The CDR3 DNA reads TGTGCCAGCAGCGTAGGGGACAGTGGCTACGAGCAGTACTTC. It yields the protein CASSVGDSGYEQYF. The full variable domain, its missing parts supplied by reference TRBV9 and TRBJ2-7, is DSGVTQTPKHLITATGQRVTLRCSPRSGDLSVYWYQQSLDQGLQFLIQYYNGEERAKGNILERFSAQQFPDLHSELNLSSLELGDSALYFCASSVGDSGYEQYFGPGTRLTVT.

Only a few counts were recorded for this clonotype. The V call is TRBV6-2 or TRBV6-3, the J call TRBJ2-7; no firm D call. The CDR3 is made up of 12 amino acids. Germline CDR1 is MNHEY and CDR2 is SVGEGT. Between the trimmed V and J ends, which lost 4 bases and 4 bases, there was a span of 8 bases. The CDR3 protein is CASSLNSYEQYV. CDR3 in DNA: TGTGCCAGCAGTTTAAATTCGTACGAGCAGTACGTC.

This clonotype was picked up many times. This rearrangement joins TRBV28 to TRBJ2-7; D uncertain. Trimming shortened V by 7 bases and J by 5 bases, and 6 bases separated the two germline ends. Germline-derived CDR1 and CDR2 are MDHEN and SYDVKM. The CDR3 is 10 residues long. The CDR3 sequence is CASKDHEQYF. The CDR3, as DNA: TGTGCCAGCAAAGACCACGAGCAGTACTTC.